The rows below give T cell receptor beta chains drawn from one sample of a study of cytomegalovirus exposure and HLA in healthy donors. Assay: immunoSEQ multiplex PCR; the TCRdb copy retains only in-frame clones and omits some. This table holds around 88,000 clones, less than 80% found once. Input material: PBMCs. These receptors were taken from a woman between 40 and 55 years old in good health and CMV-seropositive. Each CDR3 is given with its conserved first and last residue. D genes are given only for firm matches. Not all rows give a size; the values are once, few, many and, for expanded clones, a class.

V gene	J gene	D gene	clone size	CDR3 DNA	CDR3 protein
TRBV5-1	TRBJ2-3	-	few	TGCGCCAGCAGCTTGTTCACTAGCAGCACAGATACGCAGTATTTT	CASSLFTSSTDTQYF
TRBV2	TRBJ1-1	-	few	TGTGCCAGCAGTGATACAGATTTTAACACTGAAGCTTTCTTT	CASSDTDFNTEAFF
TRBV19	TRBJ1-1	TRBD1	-	TGTGCCAGTAGTATCGGACAGGAACGCACTGAAGCTTTCTTT	CASSIGQERTEAFF
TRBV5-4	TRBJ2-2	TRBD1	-	TGTGCCAGCAGCTTGGCCGGACAGGGGATCACCGGGGAGCTGTTTTTT	CASSLAGQGITGELFF
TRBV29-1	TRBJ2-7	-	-	TGCAGCGTCTTGGAGCACGAGCAGTACTTC	CSVLEHEQYF
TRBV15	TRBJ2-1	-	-	TGTGCCACCAGCAGAGGTCAGGGTCCCAATGAGCAGTTCTTC	CATSRGQGPNEQFF
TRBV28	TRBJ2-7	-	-	TGTGCCAGCAGATTCTACACAGGACCTCCCTACGAGCAGTACTTC	CASRFYTGPPYEQYF
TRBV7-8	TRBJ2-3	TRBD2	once	TGTGCCAGCAGCTTTACTAGCGCGTCTACAGATACGCAGTATTTT	CASSFTSASTDTQYF
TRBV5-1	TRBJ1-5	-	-	TGCGCCAGCAGCTTGGCCGGGGGTTCCAATCAGCCCCAGCATTTT	CASSLAGGSNQPQHF
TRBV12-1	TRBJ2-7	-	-	TGTGCCAGCAGCTTTCAGTGGACAGGGGAAATCCACGAGCAGTACTTC	CASSFQWTGEIHEQYF
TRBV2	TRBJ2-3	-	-	TGTGCCAGCTCCGGACTACGCACAGATACGCAGTATTTT	CASSGLRTDTQYF
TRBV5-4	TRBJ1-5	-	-	TGTGCCAGCAGTTTCGGACAGAGCAATCAGCCCCAGCATTTT	CASSFGQSNQPQHF
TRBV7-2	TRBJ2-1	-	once	TGTGCCAGCAGCTTAATGCCCGGGACCTACAATGAGCAGTTCTTC	CASSLMPGTYNEQFF
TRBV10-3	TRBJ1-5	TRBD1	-	TGTGCCATCAGTGGCGGACAGGGGCTTCAGCCCCAGCATTTT	CAISGGQGLQPQHF
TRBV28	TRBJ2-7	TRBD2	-	TGTGCCAGCAGTTCCGGGACTAGTAAGTCCGAGCAGTACTTC	CASSSGTSKSEQYF
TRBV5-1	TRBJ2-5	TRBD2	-	TGCGCCAGCAGCCCTGGTAGTAGCGGGGGGCAAGAGACCCAGTACTTC	CASSPGSSGGQETQYF
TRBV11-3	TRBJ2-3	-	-	TGTGCCAGCAGCTTAGTTAGCTCAGATACGCAGTATTTT	CASSLVSSDTQYF
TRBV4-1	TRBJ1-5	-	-	TGCGCCAGCAGCCAAGTTCACAGTTATAGCAATCAGCCCCAGCATTTT	CASSQVHSYSNQPQHF
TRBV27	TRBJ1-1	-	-	TGTGCCAGCACAGGGGCCGGTACTGAAGCTTTCTTT	CASTGAGTEAFF
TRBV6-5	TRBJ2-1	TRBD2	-	TGTGCCAGCAGTTCTACTAGCGGGCCTAACAATGAGCAGTTCTTC	CASSSTSGPNNEQFF
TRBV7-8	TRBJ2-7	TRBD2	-	TGTGCCAGCAGCCACCCCGTTGCTAGCGGGAGCGCCTACGAGCAGTACTTC	CASSHPVASGSAYEQYF
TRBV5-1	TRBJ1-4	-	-	TGCGCCAGCAGCTTGACCGCAGGGGTTCTAACAACTAATGAAAAACTGTTTTTT	CASSLTAGVLTTNEKLFF
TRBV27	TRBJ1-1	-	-	TGTGCCAGCAGGCAAAAAGGCGGCGGAGCTTTCTTT	CASRQKGGGAFF
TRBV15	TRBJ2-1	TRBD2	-	TGTGCCACCCTGACTAGCGGGAGTCTCAATGAGCAGTTCTTC	CATLTSGSLNEQFF
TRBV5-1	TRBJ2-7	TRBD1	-	TGCGCCAGCAGCCAGGGACAGGGGGCAATGGGTGAGCAGTACTTC	CASSQGQGAMGEQYF
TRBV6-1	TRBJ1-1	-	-	TGTGCCAGCAGTGAAGGAGGTGGGAACACTGAAGCTTTCTTT	CASSEGGGNTEAFF
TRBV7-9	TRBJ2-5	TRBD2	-	TGTGCCAGCAGCTTAAAGGCCCCTAGCGGGAGCCCCCAAGAGACCCAGTACTTC	CASSLKAPSGSPQETQYF
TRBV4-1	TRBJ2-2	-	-	TGCGCCAGCAGCCAAGTTGGACTTAACACCGGGGAGCTGTTTTTT	CASSQVGLNTGELFF
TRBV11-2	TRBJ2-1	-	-	TGTGCCAGTCGGATCGGGGTTAGCTCCTACAATGAGCAGTTCTTC	CASRIGVSSYNEQFF
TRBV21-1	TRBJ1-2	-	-	TGTGCCAGCAGCAATCCACCACAGGTCTTCTATGGCTACACCTTC	CASSNPPQVFYGYTF
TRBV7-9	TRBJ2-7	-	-	TGTGCCAGCAGCTTAAAAGCGGTGGGCCCGTACGAGCAGTACTTC	CASSLKAVGPYEQYF
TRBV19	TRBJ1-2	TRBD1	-	TGTGCCAGTAGTATCCCCGACAGGGAGGGCTACACCTTC	CASSIPDREGYTF
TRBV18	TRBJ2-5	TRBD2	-	TGTGCCAGCTCACCAGGAAGCGGGAGTGTAGAGACCCAGTACTTC	CASSPGSGSVETQYF
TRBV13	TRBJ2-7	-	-	TGTGCCAGCAGCCAGGGGACGTACGAGCAGTACTTC	CASSQGTYEQYF
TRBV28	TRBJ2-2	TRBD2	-	TGTGCCAGCTCTAGCGGGAGGGTGAACACCGGGGAGCTGTTTTTT	CASSSGRVNTGELFF
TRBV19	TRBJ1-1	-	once	TGTGCCAGTAGTCGGGAGGCGACTGAAGCTTTCTTT	CASSREATEAFF
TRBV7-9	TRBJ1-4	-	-	TGTGCCAGCAGCTTACCTCCTTCAGGGGCAACTAATGAAAAACTGTTTTTT	CASSLPPSGATNEKLFF
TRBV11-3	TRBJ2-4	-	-	TGTGCCAGCACCGGGGGAGCCAAAAACATTCAGTACTTC	CASTGGAKNIQYF
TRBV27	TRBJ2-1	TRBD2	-	TGTGCCAGCAGTTTAAAACTAGCGGGGTACAATGAGCAGTTCTTC	CASSLKLAGYNEQFF
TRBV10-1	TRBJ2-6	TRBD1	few	TGCGCCAGCAGCCGGGACAGCGGCGTCCTGACTTTC	CASSRDSGVLTF
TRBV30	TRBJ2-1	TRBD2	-	TGTGCCTGGAGTGCGGGAGGGCCTGGTGAGCAGTTCTTC	CAWSAGGPGEQFF
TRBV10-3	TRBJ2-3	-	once	TGTGCCATCACCGCACATGGTGTGGATACGCAGTATTTT	CAITAHGVDTQYF
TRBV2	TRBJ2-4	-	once	TGTGCCAGCAGTGATGGGGGGGCGGGGGACATTCAGTACTTC	CASSDGGAGDIQYF
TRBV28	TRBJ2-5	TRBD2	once	TGTGCCAGCAGTTCAAGACTAGCGGGGCATCAAGAGACCCAGTACTTC	CASSSRLAGHQETQYF
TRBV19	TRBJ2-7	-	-	TGTGCCAGTAGTACCCAACTAAGTTTCGAGCAGTACTTC	CASSTQLSFEQYF
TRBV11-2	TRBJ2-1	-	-	TGTGCCAGCAGCTTAGGGCCAAACAATGAGCAGTTCTTC	CASSLGPNNEQFF
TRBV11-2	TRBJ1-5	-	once	TGTGCCAGCAGCCTCATGGGGGCGGATGGTCAGCCCCAGCATTTT	CASSLMGADGQPQHF
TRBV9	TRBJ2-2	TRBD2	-	TGTGCCAGCAGCCTGAATCGTGGCGGGGGGAGCCCCGGGGAGCTGTTTTTT	CASSLNRGGGSPGELFF
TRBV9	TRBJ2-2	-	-	TGTGCCAGCAGCTCGAAGGGGCGAACGAACACCGGGGAGCTGTTTTTT	CASSSKGRTNTGELFF
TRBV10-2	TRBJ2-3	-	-	TGCGCCAGCATAGGGTCCGCCGGGAGAAGGGGCCCTAGCACAGATACGCAGTATTTT	CASIGSAGRRGPSTDTQYF
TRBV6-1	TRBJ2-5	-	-	TGTGCCAGCAGTGGCCGGTCGATTGTTCCCCTGGTGGAGACCCAGTACTTC	CASSGRSIVPLVETQYF
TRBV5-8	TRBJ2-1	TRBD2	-	TGTGCCAGCAGCTTCCGACTAGCGGGAGAGAAGGATGAGCAGTTCTTC	CASSFRLAGEKDEQFF
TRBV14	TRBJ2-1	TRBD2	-	TGTGCCAGCAGCCAAGATCAATTTAGCACTAGCGGGCGTTCGGTGCAGTTCTTC	CASSQDQFSTSGRSVQFF
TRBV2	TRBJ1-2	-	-	TGTGCCAGCAGTGACAGGGAAGTGCTAGGCTACACCTTC	CASSDREVLGYTF
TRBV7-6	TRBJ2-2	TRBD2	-	TGTGCCAGCAGCTCGGTCCTAGCGGGTAACACCGGGGAGCTGTTTTTT	CASSSVLAGNTGELFF
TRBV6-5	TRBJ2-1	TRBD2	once	TGTGCCAGCAGTGGGACTAGCGGGAGAGTCTTC	CASSGTSGRVF
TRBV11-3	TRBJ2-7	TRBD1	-	TGTGCCAGCAGAGCTGCGGGACAGGGCCCCGAGCAGTACTTC	CASRAAGQGPEQYF
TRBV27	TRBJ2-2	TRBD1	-	TGTGCCAGCAGTAAACTGACAGGGGTTGCCACCGGGGAGCTGTTTTTT	CASSKLTGVATGELFF
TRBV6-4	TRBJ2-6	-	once	TGTGCCAGCAGTCCCGGGACATCCAGCTCTGGGGCCAACGTCCTGACTTTC	CASSPGTSSSGANVLTF